The 25 T cell receptor beta chains presented below share a single source sample, sequenced in a study of patients and donors after allogeneic stem cell transplantation. Each CDR3 protein gets one entry after TCRdb re-called the RT-PCR reads with MiXCR. The data show roughly 940,000 distinct CDR3 sequences, with roughly 18% seen just once and roughly 6% held by the top ten. The sequenced sample consisted of blood, either unsorted or a sorted T cell fraction (not recorded which). Receptor source: a human donor who was either an allogeneic HSCT recipient or a stem cell or donor lymphocyte infusion donor (not recorded which). It is not recorded whose cells these are; they may come from a transplant donor.

V is TRBV4-2 and J is TRBJ1-1; possible D gene TRBD1, 5 bases. The germline CDR1 and CDR2 sequences are LGHNA and YNFKEQ. The CDR3 length is 15 residues. V was trimmed by 0 bases and J by 1 base, leaving 9 bases between them. The CDR3 reads CASSQEWGENTEAFF. As DNA, the CDR3 is TGTGCCAGCAGCCAAGAGTGGGGGGAGAACACTGAAGCTTTCTTT.

This clonotype was counted a few times. The J gene is TRBJ1-3, the V gene TRBV28; D may be TRBD1 (6 bases). The CDR3 has 14 residues. Germline CDR1 reads MDHEN; CDR2 reads SYDVKM. V lost 6 bases to trimming and J lost 4 bases, with 13 bases between them. CDR3 sequence: CASSSRGGGNTIYF. CDR3 sequence (DNA): TGTGCCAGCAGCTCCAGGGGCGGGGGAAACACCATATATTTT. Combining the CDR3 with reference TRBV28 and TRBJ1-3 gives the whole variable domain DVKVTQSSRYLVKRTGEKVFLECVQDMDHENMFWYRQDPGLGLRLIYFSYDVKMKEKGDIPEGYSVSREKKERFSLILESASTNQTSMYLCASSSRGGGNTIYFGEGSWLTVV.

The CDR3 DNA is TGCAGTGCTAGTAAGCTAGCGGGAATGAGCGAGCAGTACTTC. Protein sequence: CSASKLAGMSEQYF. This chain links TRBV20-1 with TRBJ2-7; TRBD2 matches at 9 bases. Germline-derived CDR1 and CDR2 are DFQATT and SNEGSKA (reference sequence). The J segment lost 6 bases and the V segment lost 3 bases, leaving 9 bases of the junction unmatched. The CDR3 is 14 amino acids.

This clonotype was seen a handful of times. This rearrangement joins TRBV5-1 to TRBJ2-7, with TRBD1 as a possible D gene (6 bases). The CDR3 is 13 amino acids. Germline values: CDR1 SGHRS, CDR2 YFSETQ. The V end was cut by 7 bases, the J end by 6 bases, with 17 bases between. The CDR3 here is CASGTDRRSEQYF. The CDR3 nucleotides are TGCGCCAGCGGGACGGACAGAAGAAGCGAGCAGTACTTC.

This clonotype was picked up a small number of times. The chain combines TRBV6-2 or TRBV6-3 with TRBJ2-7, with 9 nucleotides matching TRBD2. This CDR3 has 14 residues. The germline gives CDR1 MNHEY, CDR2 SVGEGT. J was trimmed by 4 bases and V by 6 bases; bases with no gene match: 7. CDR3 sequence (DNA): TGTGCCAGCAGATCAGCGGGGGGCGTTTACGAGCAGTACTTC. Amino acid sequence: CASRSAGGVYEQYF.

This clonotype was recorded a few times. V usage is TRBV12-3 or TRBV12-4 and J usage is TRBJ2-2; the match to TRBD2 covers 7 bases. The ends lost 3 bases at V and 5 bases at J; junction bases unmatched: 15. The CDR3 length is 18 residues. This CDR3 reads CASSLRVLGLSPTGELFF. CDR3 DNA: TGTGCCAGCAGTTTGAGGGTGTTGGGACTAAGCCCGACCGGGGAGCTGTTTTTT.

The chain carries TRBV4-2 and TRBJ2-7; 8 bases agree with TRBD2. The CDR3 is 16 residues long. Trimming removed 4 bases from V and 2 bases from J; junction bases left unmatched: 10. Germline CDR1 is LGHNA and CDR2 is YNFKEQ. CDR3 coding DNA: TGTGCCAGCAGCCCGGAGGAAACGGGAGGGGCCTACGAGCAGTACTTC. Protein product: CASSPEETGGAYEQYF.

The chain couples TRBV18 to TRBJ2-3; D uncertain. V gave up 7 bases and J gave up 0 bases, with 5 bases separating them. The germline CDR1 and CDR2 sequences are KGHSH and LQKENI. The CDR3 has 12 residues. This chain's CDR3 is CASWASTDTQYF. Written as DNA, the CDR3 is TGTGCCAGCTGGGCTAGCACAGATACGCAGTATTTT.

The chain couples TRBV6-2 or TRBV6-3 to TRBJ2-1, with D unclear. V was cut by 2 bases and J by 5 bases, with 16 bases left in between. The germline gives CDR1 MNHEY, CDR2 SVGEGT. There are 16 residues in the CDR3. CDR3: CASSYEYSLRNNEQFF. The CDR3 DNA follows: TGTGCCAGCAGTTACGAGTACTCCCTTCGAAACAATGAGCAGTTCTTC.

This clonotype was counted a few times. The V and J genes are TRBV11-2 and TRBJ1-6; no clear D gene. V was pared by 0 bases and J by 9 bases, with 9 bases between. Per germline, CDR1 SGHAT and CDR2 FQNNGV. The length of the CDR3 is 14 residues. The CDR3 coding sequence is TGTGCCAGCAGCTTAGATCGAGGAGCTTCACCCCTCCACTTT. Its translation: CASSLDRGASPLHF.

This clonotype was counted a few times. The chain recombines TRBV30 with TRBJ2-7, with 8 bases fitting TRBD1. Trimming at V came to 4 bases and at J to 0 bases, leaving 5 bases not matched to a gene. There are 14 residues in the CDR3. The germline CDR1 and CDR2 sequences are GTSNPN and SVGIG (reference sequence). The CDR3 loop reads CAWMGQASSYEQYF. The CDR3 nucleotides are TGTGCCTGGATGGGACAGGCTAGCTCCTACGAGCAGTACTTC. Full variable domain (missing parts from reference TRBV30 and TRBJ2-7): SQTIHQWPATLVQPVGSPLSLECTVEGTSNPNLYWYRQAAGRGLQLLFYSVGIGQISSEVPQNLSASRPQDRQFILSSKKLLLSDSGFYLCAWMGQASSYEQYFGPGTRLTVT.

J is TRBJ1-5 and V is TRBV4-2, with 10 bases that match TRBD1. This CDR3 region has 19 residues. Trimming removed 1 base from V and 3 bases from J; junction bases left unmatched: 12. Germline values: CDR1 LGHNA, CDR2 YNFKEQ. CDR3 loop: CASSQARPGQGTHNQPQHF. The DNA of the CDR3 is TGTGCCAGCAGCCAAGCCCGACCGGGACAGGGGACCCACAATCAGCCCCAGCATTTT.

This clonotype was detected only a few times. The chain couples TRBV6-5 to TRBJ2-3; no firm D call. The CDR3 has 13 residues. With 0 bases removed from V and 10 bases from J, the gap between germline ends came to 11 bases. The V gene's germline CDR1 is MNHEY and CDR2 SVGAGI. CDR3 coding DNA: TGTGCCAGCAGTTACTCAGGAACTCATCCGCAGTATTTT. Its translation is CASSYSGTHPQYF.

Ten or more counts support this clonotype. The chain is built from TRBV3-1 and TRBJ2-3; no reliable D call. The CDR3 runs 12 residues. V shed 2 bases and J shed 5 bases, with 5 bases lying between them. In germline, CDR1 is LGHDT, CDR2 YNNKEL (reference sequence). CDR3 sequence: CASSQKGDTQYF. The CDR3 bases are TGTGCCAGCAGCCAAAAGGGAGATACGCAGTATTTT.

V gene TRBV24-1 combines with J gene TRBJ2-1; 9 bases are shared with TRBD1. The germline V gene encodes CDR1 KGHDR and CDR2 SFDVKD. The V and J ends lost 6 bases and 8 bases, in that order; junction bases with no gene match: 13. This CDR3 is built from 16 residues. The CDR3 region is CATSPGTGTGTYEQFF. CDR3 nucleotides: TGTGCCACCAGTCCTGGGACAGGGACGGGGACCTATGAGCAGTTCTTC.

This clonotype was detected only a few times. The chain employs TRBV6-5 and TRBJ1-3; TRBD1 might be the D (5 bases). The CDR3 consists of 15 residues. Germline V gene sequence: CDR1 MNHEY, CDR2 SVGAGI. Trimming pared 2 bases from V and 4 bases from J, leaving 12 bases between. The CDR3 DNA sequence: TGTGCCAGCAGTTACGACAGATACGCGGGAAACACCATATATTTT. Amino acids: CASSYDRYAGNTIYF.

This clonotype was observed a single time. The chain carries TRBV29-1 and TRBJ2-3; D remains ambiguous. With 1 base removed from V and 6 bases from J, the gap between germline ends came to 11 bases. The CDR3 covers 13 residues. Germline values: CDR1 SQVTM, CDR2 ANQGSEA. DNA for the CDR3: TGCAGCGTTGAAGTGCTATCTAGGGATACGCAGTATTTT. Its translation is CSVEVLSRDTQYF.

J is TRBJ2-7 and V is TRBV5-1, with 11 bases matching TRBD2. The CDR3 covers 15 residues. J gave up 4 bases and V 4 bases, and 7 bases lay outside the gene matches. Germline lookup yields CDR1 SGHRS and CDR2 YFSETQ. In DNA form, the CDR3 reads TGCGCCAGCAGCCCATCACTAGCGGGAGAATACGAGCAGTACTTC. Translating gives CASSPSLAGEYEQYF.

This rearrangement joins TRBV18 to TRBJ1-4; D is ambiguous. The CDR3 totals 16 residues. From germline, CDR1 is KGHSH and CDR2 LQKENI. Between the trimmed V and J ends, which lost 2 bases and 0 bases, there was a span of 10 bases. For the CDR3, the DNA is TGTGCCAGCTCACCAGTCCAGTCTGCAACTAATGAAAAACTGTTTTTT. Translated: CASSPVQSATNEKLFF.

V usage is TRBV19 and J usage is TRBJ1-2; D unresolved. CDR3 length: 13 amino acids. The V gene's germline CDR1 is LNHDA and CDR2 SQIVND (reference sequence). Trimming took off 1 base at V and 6 bases at J, with 9 bases between the two ends. The CDR3 here is CASSIVPLNGYTF. In DNA form, the CDR3 reads TGTGCCAGTAGTATAGTGCCTCTCAATGGCTACACCTTC.

This clonotype appeared a few times. The chain joins TRBV12-3 or TRBV12-4 to TRBJ2-1, with D perhaps TRBD2 (6 bases). This CDR3 region has 17 residues. V shed 1 base and J shed 5 bases, with 18 bases lying between them. The CDR3 sequence: CASSLGGLRGRHNEQFF. The DNA for the CDR3 is TGTGCCAGCAGTTTAGGGGGTTTGCGGGGACGACACAATGAGCAGTTCTTC.

This clonotype was recorded a few times. The chain uses TRBV15 and TRBJ2-5, with 7 nucleotides matching TRBD1. V dropped 2 bases and J dropped 5; count of bases not matched to a gene: 5. Germline V gene data show CDR1 as LNHNV and CDR2 as YYDKDF (reference sequence). The CDR3 contains 14 residues. The CDR3 protein is CATSRNRGGETQYF. In DNA form, the CDR3 reads TGTGCCACCAGCAGAAACAGGGGCGGGGAGACCCAGTACTTC. The full variable domain, completed using reference TRBV15 and TRBJ2-5, is DAMVIQNPRYQVTQFGKPVTLSCSQTLNHNVMYWYQQKSSQAPKLLFHYYDKDFNNEADTPDNFQSRRPNTSFCFLDIRSPGLGDTAMYLCATSRNRGGETQYFGPGTRLLVL.

This clonotype was picked up a small number of times. V usage is TRBV4-2 and J usage is TRBJ2-1, with 9 positions matching TRBD2. With 0 bases clipped from V and 4 bases from J, the junction kept 4 bases outside the gene matches. The CDR3 contains 16 residues. CDR1 is LGHNA, CDR2 YNFKEQ, per germline. CDR3 region: CASSQDSAGGYNEQFF. CDR3 DNA: TGTGCCAGCAGCCAAGACTCGGCGGGAGGGTACAATGAGCAGTTCTTC.

The sample holds a few counts of this clonotype. One end of the junction fails to match germline, which may point to a read error. The rearrangement uses TRBV7-7 and TRBJ2-1, with D possibly called TRBD1 or TRBD2 (6 bases each). The CDR3 extends over 16 amino acids. Germline CDR1 is SSHAT and CDR2 is FNYEAQ (reference sequence). This chain's CDR3 is CASSLAGGGLGYEQFF. Written as DNA, the CDR3 is TGTGCTAGCAGCTTAGCCGGTGGGGGGCTTGGCTATGAGCAGTTCTTC.

This clonotype was seen a few times. An end of the junction does not agree with germline; a read error may underlie this. This rearrangement joins TRBV29-1 to TRBJ1-2; D possibly corresponds to TRBD1 (5 bases). There are 8 residues in the CDR3. Germline CDR1 is SQVTM and CDR2 is ANQGSEA. The CDR3: CSVDLGAF. In DNA, the CDR3 is TGCAGCGTTGACCTGGGGGCCTTC. The entire variable domain, with the rest obtained from reference TRBV29-1 and TRBJ1-2, is as follows: SAVISQKPSRDICQRGTSLTIQCQVDSQVTMMFWYRQQPGQSLTLIATANQGSEATYESGFVIDKFPISRPNLTFSTLTVSNMSPEDSSIYLCSVDLGAFGSGTRLTVV.